The present T cell receptor beta chain was sequenced within a study of blood T cells in healthy people across ages. Overall study findings and caveats: Per million T cells, TCR beta diversity dropped roughly linearly as age increased.

J lost 6 bases, V lost 3 bases, and 7 bases had no gene match. CDR1 SGHRS and CDR2 YFSETQ come from the germline V gene. The CDR3 is 14 amino acids. As to this clonotype: The antigen is not known. A read error may explain this, as a much larger clone is one base away.

For the second PCR, which ran for 7 to 11 cycles, a sample-barcoded 5' primer and a J-beta primer mix were used. Each CDR3 protein is one row after TCRdb ran MiXCR on the 5' RACE reads. The sample includes roughly 640,000 distinct CDR3 sequences, under 30% of them seen just once. This TCR came from a woman of 80 years or more in good health. Source material: blood. This chain uses TRBV5-1 with TRBJ2-3; TRBD1 matches at 7 bases. CDR3 sequence reads: CASSWERGHDTQYF. As DNA, the CDR3 is TGCGCCAGCAGCTGGGAGAGGGGGCACGATACGCAGTATTTT.